Listed below are T cell receptor beta chains from one sample, sequenced in a study of T cell changes during pregnancy in multiple sclerosis. Sequencing used immunoSEQ multiplex PCR; TCRdb keeps in-frame clones, though not all of them. This sample carries around 37,000 clones, about 90% of them seen once, and the ten largest clones take 26%. The sequencing here drew on CD8+ T cells from peripheral blood mononuclear cells, taken before pregnancy. The source is a female donor with multiple sclerosis, enrolled in a pregnancy study. CDR3s include the opening cysteine and the closing phenylalanine or tryptophan. The order of the fields is V gene, J gene, clone size, CDR3 protein. Part of the rows lack a size; the others show once, few, many or a class for expanded clones.

>TRBV5-1|TRBJ1-5|once
CASSSGQRNPYNQPQHF
>TRBV27|TRBJ1-6|.
CASSGTGPLSPLHF
>TRBV2|TRBJ1-2|.
CARPGQGGGYTF
>TRBV5-6|TRBJ1-1|.
CASSLGSVNTEAFF
>TRBV27|TRBJ2-1|.
CASFGSTSGGGQSSYNEQFF
>TRBV2|TRBJ2-7|.
CASLGLAGEEQYF
>TRBV15|TRBJ1-1|once
CATSILEGLNTEAFF
>TRBV5-6|TRBJ2-1|.
CASSAPGLAGGAGRFF
>TRBV28|TRBJ2-5|once
CASSPHLSQETQYF
>TRBV7-9|TRBJ2-1|.
CASSSLGGNEQFF
>TRBV7-9|TRBJ2-7|.
CASSLARNEQYF
>TRBV5-5|TRBJ2-6|once
CASSFSGANVLTF
>TRBV7-2|TRBJ1-1|.
CASSFPGVEAFF
>TRBV11-2|TRBJ2-7|.
CASSLRQTYEQYF
>TRBV25-1|TRBJ2-5|.
CASSPTSPEWETQYF
>TRBV10-3|TRBJ2-7|once
CAVQGGYVHEQYF
>TRBV29-1|TRBJ2-3|.
CSVNGLAGGPGTDTQYF
>TRBV9|TRBJ2-3|.
CASSVEGGGTTDTQYF
>TRBV14|TRBJ2-5|.
CASSQDEVAGISTQYF
>TRBV9|TRBJ2-5|.
CASSPRTRGETQYF
>TRBV7-9|TRBJ2-3|.
CASSSRADTQYF
>TRBV7-3|TRBJ2-1|.
CASSPGGGYNEQFF
>TRBV7-6|TRBJ2-2|.
CASRPDRGETGELFF
>TRBV5-1|TRBJ2-7|.
CASSLGLAGGGEQYF
>TRBV7-8|TRBJ2-7|once
CASSFRQGMIYEQYF
>TRBV7-9|TRBJ2-2|.
CASSLQPRGAGELFF
>TRBV6-5|TRBJ1-1|.
CASSTGQGLHTEAFF
>TRBV28|TRBJ1-4|.
CATEDRASKKLFF
>TRBV5-1|TRBJ2-1|once
CASSLAWREGYNEQFF
>TRBV19|TRBJ2-7|.
CASSAGLGTYEQYF
>TRBV9|TRBJ2-7|.
CASTPGTGVFEQYF
>TRBV9|TRBJ2-7|.
CASSVEGQAMSYEQYF
>TRBV4-1|TRBJ1-1|.
CASSHRPQGTSTEAFF
>TRBV27|TRBJ2-2|.
CASSTTLTANTGELFF
>TRBV13|TRBJ1-1|.
CASSFSREGNTEAFF
>TRBV9|TRBJ1-2|.
CASSVAGQGFNYGYTF
>TRBV27|TRBJ2-1|.
CASSLEQGAYNEQFF
>TRBV7-3|TRBJ2-1|.
CASSPFGQAGGGNEQFF
>TRBV29-1|TRBJ1-2|.
CSVEDRFYGYTF
>TRBV18|TRBJ2-1|.
CASSPRTPNEQFF
>TRBV27|TRBJ1-1|.
CASSLYLLNTEAFF
>TRBV15|TRBJ2-1|.
CATSRDRAGVINPYNEQFF
>TRBV4-1|TRBJ2-1|.
CASSPRDRGLYEQFF
>TRBV27|TRBJ2-1|.
CASGGTGPYNEQFF
>TRBV25-1|TRBJ1-4|.
CASRAGERTNEKLFF
>TRBV28|TRBJ2-1|once
CASSWGRSGLGWEGYNEQFF
>TRBV7-9|TRBJ1-2|.
CASSSKGVPVTHGYTF
>TRBV2|TRBJ1-2|.
CASIESLDSYGYTF
>TRBV5-6|TRBJ1-1|.
CASSNSPRAEAFF
>TRBV11-2|TRBJ2-1|.
CASSLDFSGTGEQFF
>TRBV7-9|TRBJ2-1|.
CASSLSGRREQFF
>TRBV7-9|TRBJ1-4|.
CASSPGDRGRVNEKLFF
>TRBV27|TRBJ2-5|once
CASSLSSGRYETQYF
>TRBV9|TRBJ1-2|.
CASSVGSSNYGYTF
>TRBV29-1|TRBJ2-3|.
CSVAAGVRTDTQYF
>TRBV2|TRBJ2-1|medium-sized
CASSPTSGRADEQFF
>TRBV6-5|TRBJ2-7|.
CASSPYNTPYEQYF
>TRBV7-9|TRBJ1-1|once
CASSPTGQGSVGTEAFF